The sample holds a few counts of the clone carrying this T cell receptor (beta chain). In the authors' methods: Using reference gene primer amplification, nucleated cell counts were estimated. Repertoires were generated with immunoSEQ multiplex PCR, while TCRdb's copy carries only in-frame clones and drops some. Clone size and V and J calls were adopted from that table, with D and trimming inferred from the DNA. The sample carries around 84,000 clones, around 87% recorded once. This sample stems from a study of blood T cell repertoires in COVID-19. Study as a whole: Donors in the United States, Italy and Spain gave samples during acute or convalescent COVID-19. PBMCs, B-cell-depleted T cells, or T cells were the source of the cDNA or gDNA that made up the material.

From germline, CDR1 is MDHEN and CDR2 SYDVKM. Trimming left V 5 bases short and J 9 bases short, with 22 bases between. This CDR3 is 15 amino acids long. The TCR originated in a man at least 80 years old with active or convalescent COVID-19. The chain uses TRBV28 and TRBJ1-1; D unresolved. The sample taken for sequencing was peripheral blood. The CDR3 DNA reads TGTGCCAGCAGTAGTTTACCCCGCGGAGGAAACCAAGCTTTCTTT. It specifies CASSSLPRGGNQAFF.